Presented here are 20 T cell receptor beta chains from one specimen sequenced in a study of T cells in tuberculosis (dated by TCRdb to between 2017 and 2018). The library was obtained by the immunoSEQ multiplex PCR assay. TCRdb obtained this table from immuneACCESS and retained in-frame rearrangements with V and J assigned. These tables miss some clones; where compared with another copy, unresolved V genes account for less than half of the shortfall, and the remainder is unexplained. The sample table shows 40,000 or so clones, and approximately 95% are seen once. The leading ten clones occupy around 4.2% of the sample. The intended sense of this specimen's time point label: new active TB diagnosis, blood taken before or within 7 days of starting treatment. The sequenced sample was PBMCs, obtained at tuberculosis diagnosis. These receptors originate from an adult with tuberculosis.

The CDR3 loop reads CASSIETGINSPLHF. The CDR3 nucleotides read TGTGCCAGTAGTATAGAGACAGGAATCAATTCACCCCTCCACTTT. This chain uses TRBV19 with TRBJ1-6; the D gene is possibly TRBD1 (6 bases). The germline V gene encodes CDR1 LNHDA and CDR2 SQIVND (reference sequence). The CDR3 is 15 residues long. Trimming cost V 0 bases and J 7 bases, with 10 bases left between them.

The chain links TRBV7-9 to TRBJ2-2, with 7 bases aligning to TRBD1. This CDR3 is 14 amino acids long. Germline V gene data show CDR1 as SEHNR and CDR2 as FQNEAQ (reference sequence). V lost 3 bases and J lost 6; bases outside the gene matches: 4. The CDR3: CASSLTGKSGELFF. The CDR3 DNA reads as TGTGCCAGCAGCTTGACAGGGAAGTCCGGGGAGCTGTTTTTT.

The genes are TRBV10-1 and TRBJ1-5; perhaps TRBD1 as D (6 bases). V was shortened by 10 bases and J by 3 bases, with 28 bases between the two germline ends. The length of the CDR3 is 18 residues. Germline loops: CDR1 WNHNN, CDR2 SYGVQD (reference sequence). The CDR3 DNA sequence: TGCGCCAACCTTTGTTGGGGACATACATCACCCAACAATCAGCCCCAGCATTTT. Its translation is CANLCWGHTSPNNQPQHF.

V gene TRBV7-8 combines with J gene TRBJ2-3; D perhaps matches TRBD1 (5 bases). Germline assignment: CDR1 SGHVS and CDR2 FQNEAQ. CDR3 size: 15 residues. Trimming took off 2 bases at V and 5 bases at J, with 14 bases between the two ends. The CDR3 sequence is CASSLRGSRGDTQYF. As DNA, the CDR3 is TGTGCCAGCAGCTTAAGGGGCAGTAGGGGAGATACGCAGTATTTT. Full variable domain (outside the CDR3, taken from reference TRBV7-8 and TRBJ2-3): GAGVSQSPRYKVAKRGQDVALRCDPISGHVSLFWYQQALGQGPEFLTYFQNEAQLDKSGLPSDRFFAERPEGSVSTLKIQRTQQEDSAVYLCASSLRGSRGDTQYFGPGTRLTVL.

This rearrangement joins TRBV29-1 to TRBJ1-1; TRBD1 matches 9 bases. Trimming took 8 bases from V and 4 from J; bases not matched to a gene: 5. Germline CDR1 SQVTM, CDR2 ANQGSEA. The CDR3 runs to 12 residues. The CDR3 protein is CSTGQGFTEAFF. In DNA, the CDR3 is TGCAGCACCGGACAGGGGTTCACTGAAGCTTTCTTT.

The V call is TRBV7-4, the J call TRBJ2-3; 8 bases align to TRBD1. Germline loops: CDR1 SGHVT, CDR2 SQSDAQ. The CDR3 length is 15 residues. Losses at the gene ends were 1 base for V and 7 bases for J; bases not matched to a gene: 7. The CDR3 DNA reads as TGTGCCAGCAGCTTAGACAGGGGGAACGTGAATACGCAGTATTTT. Amino acid sequence: CASSLDRGNVNTQYF.

The rearrangement uses TRBV15 and TRBJ2-5; 13 nucleotides match TRBD2. With 11 bases clipped from V and 5 bases from J, the junction kept 8 bases outside the gene matches. The length of the CDR3 is 14 residues. From germline, CDR1 is LNHNV and CDR2 YYDKDF (reference sequence). CDR3 amino acids: CASTSGGAVETQYF. DNA for the CDR3: TGTGCCTCCACTAGCGGGGGGGCCGTGGAGACCCAGTACTTC.

The genes are TRBV7-2 and TRBJ2-7; unclear D gene. This CDR3 region has 13 residues. Trimming pared 5 bases from V and 4 bases from J, leaving 12 bases between. Germline V lookup: CDR1 SGHTA, CDR2 FQGNSA. CDR3 bases: TGTGCCAGCAGCCGGAGTGAAGGTTACGAGCAGTACTTC. Its protein is CASSRSEGYEQYF.

This clone was recorded only once. The V call is TRBV11-2, the J call TRBJ2-1, with D possibly TRBD2 on 7 matching bases. The V gene's germline CDR1 is SGHAT and CDR2 FQNNGV. The CDR3 is 16 residues long. The germline V and J ends were trimmed by 5 bases and 0 bases, with 14 bases remaining between them. CDR3: CASSPLRGASYNEQFF. The CDR3, as DNA: TGTGCCAGCAGCCCACTCCGGGGGGCCTCCTACAATGAGCAGTTCTTC.

The chain uses TRBV29-1 and TRBJ1-5, with D uncertain. V was clipped by 5 bases and J by 3 bases, with 8 bases between them. This CDR3 comprises 12 residues. The germline V gene encodes CDR1 SQVTM and CDR2 ANQGSEA. The DNA of the CDR3 is TGCAGCGTTAATGGCCTCAATCAGCCCCAGCATTTT. Its translation: CSVNGLNQPQHF.

The rearrangement uses TRBV5-6 and TRBJ1-2; 8 bases map to TRBD1. The CDR3 length is 16 residues. The V and J ends lost 0 bases and 8 bases, in that order; junction bases with no gene match: 12. Germline V lookup: CDR1 SGHDT, CDR2 YYEEEE. CDR3 region: CASSLAAGGVLSGYTF. CDR3 bases: TGTGCCAGCAGCTTGGCTGCAGGGGGCGTTCTTAGCGGCTACACCTTC.

J is TRBJ2-2 and V is TRBV15; 10 bases are a match to TRBD1. Trimming at V came to 4 bases and at J to 5 bases, leaving 7 bases not matched to a gene. CDR1 and CDR2 (germline): LNHNV, YYDKDF (reference sequence). The CDR3 is 16 residues long. The CDR3: CATSTRTGGKTGELFF. The CDR3 coding sequence is TGTGCCACCAGCACCAGGACAGGGGGAAAGACCGGGGAGCTGTTTTTT.

The chain recombines TRBV28 with TRBJ1-4; 8 bases map to TRBD1. Germline CDR1 reads MDHEN; CDR2 reads SYDVKM. The J segment lost 4 bases and the V segment lost 2 bases, leaving 6 bases of the junction unmatched. The CDR3 sequence is 16 residues long. As DNA, the CDR3 is TGTGCCAGCAGTTTAACAGGGGGTAGGGTTAATGAAAAACTGTTTTTT. Translated, it gives CASSLTGGRVNEKLFF.

The J gene is TRBJ2-5, the V gene TRBV29-1, with 16 positions matching TRBD2. With 6 bases clipped from V and 7 bases from J, the junction kept 14 bases outside the gene matches. The CDR3 extends over 17 amino acids. In germline, CDR1 is SQVTM, CDR2 ANQGSEA. CDR3 coding DNA: TGCAGCGTCCGCCCGGGACTAGCGGGGGGGTCCTTAGGGACCCAGTACTTC. Protein product: CSVRPGLAGGSLGTQYF.

V gene TRBV6-5 combines with J gene TRBJ1-6; D perhaps matches TRBD1 (5 bases). V lost 5 bases to trimming and J lost 8 bases, with 16 bases between them. Germline values: CDR1 MNHEY, CDR2 SVGAGI. The CDR3 loop spans 15 amino acids. The CDR3, as DNA: TGTGCCAGCAGTACCTCAGGGCCTAGGGATTCACCCCTCCACTTT. Translation: CASSTSGPRDSPLHF.

This clone is medium-sized. The chain employs TRBV28 and TRBJ1-5; 7 nucleotides align to TRBD1. The CDR3 extends over 21 amino acids. J lost 1 base, V lost 4 bases, and 22 bases had no gene match. Germline V lookup: CDR1 MDHEN, CDR2 SYDVKM. The CDR3 bases are TGTGCCAGCAGTTGGGAGACAGGGCAGTTGACCTCGGTTTGGAGCAATCAGCCCCAGCATTTT. Translating it yields CASSWETGQLTSVWSNQPQHF. Full variable domain (missing parts from reference TRBV28 and TRBJ1-5): DVKVTQSSRYLVKRTGEKVFLECVQDMDHENMFWYRQDPGLGLRLIYFSYDVKMKEKGDIPEGYSVSREKKERFSLILESASTNQTSMYLCASSWETGQLTSVWSNQPQHFGDGTRLSIL.

This chain links TRBV5-5 with TRBJ1-5; tentative D call: TRBD1 (5 bases). CDR1 is SGHKS and CDR2 is YYEKEE in the germline V gene (reference sequence). The CDR3 runs 15 residues. Trimming removed 0 bases at V and 7 bases at J, with 14 bases between. CDR3 nucleotide sequence: TGTGCCAGCAGCTTGGCCGGCAGGGTCAACCAGCCCCAGCATTTT. It encodes CASSLAGRVNQPQHF.

CDR3: CASSLWGGRVYEQYF. The CDR3 DNA reads TGTGCCAGCAGCTTATGGGGGGGGAGAGTCTACGAGCAGTACTTC. The chain couples TRBV11-2 to TRBJ2-7; 7 bases map to TRBD2. Germline V gene lookup returns CDR1 SGHAT and CDR2 FQNNGV. CDR3 length equals 15 residues. Trimming removed 2 bases from V and 3 bases from J; junction bases left unmatched: 7.

The chain uses TRBV4-1 and TRBJ2-1; D uncertain. Trimming shortened V by 6 bases and J by 7 bases, and 22 bases separated the two germline ends. This CDR3 region has 16 residues. Germline V CDR1 and CDR2: MGHRA, YSYEKL. The CDR3 sequence: CASRFRVIERMNEQFF. In DNA form, the CDR3 reads TGCGCCAGCAGGTTTAGAGTCATAGAGAGGATGAATGAGCAGTTCTTC.

The CDR3 is CASRPRGALHQPQHF. The DNA of the CDR3 is TGTGCCAGCAGACCTCGGGGGGCTCTTCATCAGCCCCAGCATTTT. The rearrangement links TRBV6-1 to TRBJ1-5, with D maybe TRBD1 (6 bases). This CDR3 comprises 15 residues. Trimming took off 6 bases at V and 5 bases at J, with 17 bases between the two ends. Germline V gives CDR1 MNHNS, CDR2 SASEGT.